This TCR beta chain originates from a study of identical twins. Study-wide results and limits: It was possible that invariant MAIT and iNKT cells partly confounded the zero-insertion analyses.

About this clonotype itself: The target antigen is unknown. Germline and junction disagree at one end, which may indicate a read error.

TCRdb reprocessed the 5' RACE reads via MiXCR and lists one record per CDR3 protein. The data show approximately 1.8 million distinct CDR3 sequences, with more than 30% seen just once and 0.27% held by the top ten. Germline V lookup: CDR1 MDHEN, CDR2 SYDVKM. There are 16 residues in the CDR3. Source material: cord blood. J is TRBJ1-2 and V is TRBV28; TRBD1 matches at 12 bases. This clonotype originated in a newborn girl in good health. CDR3 nucleotides: TGTGCCAGCAGTTTCGGGACAGGGGGCAATGGCTATGGCCACACCTTC. It encodes CASSFGTGGNGYGHTF.